Listed here is a single T cell receptor (beta chain). Study processing details: Estimated nucleated cell counts came from reference gene primer amplification. The assay was immunoSEQ multiplex PCR, and TCRdb's table has in-frame clones only and misses some. The D gene and trimming were derived from the DNA, and the V and J assignments and clone size from that table. Here the sample spans 150,000 to 200,000 clones, 92% being singletons. V lost 0 bases and J 6 bases, leaving 12 bases between the germline ends. From germline, CDR1 is MGHRA and CDR2 YSYEKL. This CDR3 is built from 15 residues. This specimen belongs to a study of blood T cell repertoires in COVID-19.

Sequenced sample: peripheral blood. The receptor's source is a man aged 30 to 45 with COVID-19, enrolled during active disease. This chain links TRBV4-1 with TRBJ1-5; D uncertain. DNA for the CDR3: TGCGCCAGCAGCCAAGAGGGCAGTTTAGGTCAGCCCCAGCATTTT. Residues: CASSQEGSLGQPQHF.